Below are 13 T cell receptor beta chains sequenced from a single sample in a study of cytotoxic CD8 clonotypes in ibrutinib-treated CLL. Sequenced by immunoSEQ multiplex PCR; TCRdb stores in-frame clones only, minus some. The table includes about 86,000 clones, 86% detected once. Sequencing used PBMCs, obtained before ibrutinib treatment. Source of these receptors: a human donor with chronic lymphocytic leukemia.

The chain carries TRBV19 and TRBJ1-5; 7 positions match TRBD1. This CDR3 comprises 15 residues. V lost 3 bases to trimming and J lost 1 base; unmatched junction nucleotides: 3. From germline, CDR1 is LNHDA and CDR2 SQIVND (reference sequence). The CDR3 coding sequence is TGTGCCAGTAGTATTCAGGGGGGCAGCAATCAGCCCCAGCATTTT. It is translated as CASSIQGGSNQPQHF.

This chain's CDR3 is CASSPDPRRGRGGFSYEQYF. The CDR3 DNA is TGTGCCAGCAGTCCAGACCCCCGGAGAGGCCGGGGGGGGTTTTCCTACGAGCAGTACTTC. V is TRBV28 and J is TRBJ2-7, with 8 positions matching TRBD2. Germline CDR1 is MDHEN and CDR2 is SYDVKM. The CDR3 has 20 residues. Trimming took 5 bases from V and 1 from J; bases not matched to a gene: 22.

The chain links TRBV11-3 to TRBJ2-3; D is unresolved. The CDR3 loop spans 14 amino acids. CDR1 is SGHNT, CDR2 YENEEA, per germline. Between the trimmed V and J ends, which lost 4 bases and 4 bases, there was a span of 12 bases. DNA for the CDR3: TGTGCCAGCAGCTATCCGAACCACGCAGATACGCAGTATTTT. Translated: CASSYPNHADTQYF.

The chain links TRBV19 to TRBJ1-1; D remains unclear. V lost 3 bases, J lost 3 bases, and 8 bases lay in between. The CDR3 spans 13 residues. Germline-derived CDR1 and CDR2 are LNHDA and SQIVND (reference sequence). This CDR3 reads CASSMVRDTEAFF. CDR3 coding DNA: TGTGCCAGTAGTATGGTGAGGGACACTGAAGCTTTCTTT. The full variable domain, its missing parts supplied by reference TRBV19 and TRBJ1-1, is DGGITQSPKYLFRKEGQNVTLSCEQNLNHDAMYWYRQDPGQGLRLIYYSQIVNDFQKGDIAEGYSVSREKKESFPLTVTSAQKNPTAFYLCASSMVRDTEAFFGQGTRLTVV.

This CDR3 reads CASRKTGTNEKLFF. The CDR3 DNA reads as TGTGCCAGCAGGAAGACAGGTACTAATGAAAAACTGTTTTTT. The chain joins TRBV2 to TRBJ1-4; the D gene is possibly TRBD1 (6 bases). Germline loops: CDR1 SNHLY, CDR2 FYNNEI. This CDR3 has 14 residues. V was pared by 6 bases and J by 2 bases, with 10 bases between.

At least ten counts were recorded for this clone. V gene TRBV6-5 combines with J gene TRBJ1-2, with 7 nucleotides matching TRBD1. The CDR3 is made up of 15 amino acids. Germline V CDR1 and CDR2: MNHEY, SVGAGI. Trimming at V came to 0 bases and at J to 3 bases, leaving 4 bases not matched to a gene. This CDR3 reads CASSYSAGGHYGYTF. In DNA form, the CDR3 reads TGTGCCAGCAGTTACTCGGCAGGGGGGCACTATGGCTACACCTTC.

The CDR3 is CASSLFDPGELFF. Here the CDR3 DNA reads TGTGCCAGCAGCTTATTCGATCCCGGGGAGCTGTTTTTT. V and J are TRBV7-8 and TRBJ2-2; no definite D call. The CDR3 is 13 amino acids. The V gene lost 2 bases and the J gene lost 6 bases, with 7 bases spanning the gap. The germline CDR1 and CDR2 sequences are SGHVS and FQNEAQ. Based on the CDR3 plus reference TRBV7-8 and TRBJ2-2, the full variable domain is GAGVSQSPRYKVAKRGQDVALRCDPISGHVSLFWYQQALGQGPEFLTYFQNEAQLDKSGLPSDRFFAERPEGSVSTLKIQRTQQEDSAVYLCASSLFDPGELFFGEGSRLTVL.

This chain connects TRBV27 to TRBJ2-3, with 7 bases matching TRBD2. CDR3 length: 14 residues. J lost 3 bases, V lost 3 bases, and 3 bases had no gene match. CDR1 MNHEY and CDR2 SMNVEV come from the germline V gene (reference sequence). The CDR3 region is CASSFAGVTDTQYF. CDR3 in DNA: TGTGCCAGCAGTTTTGCGGGAGTGACAGATACGCAGTATTTT.

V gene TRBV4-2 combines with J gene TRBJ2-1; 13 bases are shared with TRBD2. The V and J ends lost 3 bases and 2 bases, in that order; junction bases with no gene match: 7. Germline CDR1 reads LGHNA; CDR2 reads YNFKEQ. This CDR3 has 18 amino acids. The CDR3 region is CASSQHRTSGSPYNEQFF. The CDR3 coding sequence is TGTGCCAGCAGCCAGCACCGGACTAGCGGGAGCCCCTACAATGAGCAGTTCTTC.

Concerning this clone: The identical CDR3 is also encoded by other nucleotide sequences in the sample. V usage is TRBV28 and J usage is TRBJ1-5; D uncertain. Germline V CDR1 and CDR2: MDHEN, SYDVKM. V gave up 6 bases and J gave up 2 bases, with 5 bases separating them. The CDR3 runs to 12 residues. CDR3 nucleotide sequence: TGTGCCAGCAGGGTAGGCAATCAGCCCCAGCATTTT. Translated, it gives CASRVGNQPQHF.

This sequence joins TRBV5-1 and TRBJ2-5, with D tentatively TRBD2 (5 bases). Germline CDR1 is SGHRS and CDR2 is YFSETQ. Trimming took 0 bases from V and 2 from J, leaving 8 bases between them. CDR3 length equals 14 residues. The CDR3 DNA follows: TGCGCCAGCAGCTTGGTGACGGGGCAAGAGACCCAGTACTTC. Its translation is CASSLVTGQETQYF.

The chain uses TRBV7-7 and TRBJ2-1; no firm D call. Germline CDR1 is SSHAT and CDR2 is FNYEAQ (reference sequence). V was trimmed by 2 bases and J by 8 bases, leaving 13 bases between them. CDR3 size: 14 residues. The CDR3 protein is CASSLSLSRDEQFF. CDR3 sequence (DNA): TGTGCCAGCAGCTTATCCCTCTCACGCGATGAGCAGTTCTTC.

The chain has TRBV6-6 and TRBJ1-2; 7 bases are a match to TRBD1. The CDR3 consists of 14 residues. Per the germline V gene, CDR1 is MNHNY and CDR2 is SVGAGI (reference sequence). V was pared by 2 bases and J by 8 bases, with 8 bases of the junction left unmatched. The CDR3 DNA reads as TGTGCCAGCAGTTACGGCAAGACAGGGAGCGGCTACACCTTC. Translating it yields CASSYGKTGSGYTF.